Below are 25 T cell receptor beta chains sequenced from a single sample in a study of identical twins. One entry per CDR3 protein, called by TCRdb with MiXCR from the 5' RACE reads. The data show roughly 570,000 distinct CDR3 sequences, 7.5% to 10% seen once. The data were also submitted as part of a second study, on yellow fever vaccine responses in identical twins.

The specimen was PBMCs. The receptors here all came from a young woman in good health.

Only a few counts were recorded for this clonotype. This sequence joins TRBV6-2 or TRBV6-3 and TRBJ2-7; 9 bases match TRBD1. Germline CDR1 reads MNHEY; CDR2 reads SVGEGT. Losses at the gene ends were 4 bases for V and 3 bases for J; bases not matched to a gene: 7. The CDR3 has 15 residues. CDR3 in DNA: TGTGCCAGCAGTTTAAACCGGGACAGGGACTACGAGCAGTACTTC. Protein sequence: CASSLNRDRDYEQYF.

This clonotype was seen a few times. This sequence joins TRBV7-2 and TRBJ2-1, with 8 bases fitting TRBD2. This CDR3 has 16 residues. Germline-derived CDR1 and CDR2 are SGHTA and FQGNSA. V shed 5 bases and J 13 bases; nucleotides not matched to a gene: 19. For the CDR3, the DNA is TGTGCCAGCAGCACCCCCGGGACTAGGACCCCACGGGATCAGTTCTTC. It specifies CASSTPGTRTPRDQFF.

This clonotype was found a few times. Here the CDR3 DNA reads TGTGCCAGCAGTGCCGGCAGTCTTTCCTACGAGCAGTACTTC. Its protein is CASSAGSLSYEQYF. The chain links TRBV25-1 to TRBJ2-7; D not certain. The CDR3 loop spans 14 amino acids. The V end was cut by 4 bases, the J end by 1 base, with 11 bases between. Germline lookup yields CDR1 MGHDK and CDR2 SYGVNS.

In this sample, this clonotype turned up a few times. V usage is TRBV18 and J usage is TRBJ2-7; maybe TRBD2 (7 bases). The CDR3 runs to 15 residues. Germline V gene lookup returns CDR1 KGHSH and CDR2 LQKENI. The germline V and J ends were trimmed by 3 bases and 0 bases, with 12 bases remaining between them. CDR3 region: CASSPSGGGSYEQYF. The CDR3 DNA reads as TGTGCCAGCTCACCCTCGGGGGGCGGCTCCTACGAGCAGTACTTC.

The V and J genes are TRBV29-1 and TRBJ2-7, with D maybe TRBD1 (6 bases). The CDR3 length is 11 residues. V was shortened by 7 bases and J by 1 base, with 8 bases between the two germline ends. Germline values: CDR1 SQVTM, CDR2 ANQGSEA. CDR3 bases: TGCAGCGCGGGACATTCCTACGAGCAGTACTTC. Translation gives CSAGHSYEQYF.

The DNA for the CDR3 is TGCAGTGCTAGAGGGGACAGGGGAAACTACGAGCAGTACTTC. Its protein is CSARGDRGNYEQYF. The rearrangement links TRBV20-1 to TRBJ2-7, with TRBD1 matching over 10 bases. V shed 1 base, J shed 3 bases, and the junction held 3 bases outside the gene matches. The CDR3 extends over 14 amino acids. Looked up from germline, CDR1 is DFQATT and CDR2 is SNEGSKA (reference sequence).

The chain has TRBV27 and TRBJ2-7; D perhaps matches TRBD1 (6 bases). The CDR3 sequence is 14 residues long. Trimming left V 7 bases short and J 2 bases short, with 15 bases between. Germline lookup yields CDR1 MNHEY and CDR2 SMNVEV (reference sequence). Written as DNA, the CDR3 is TGTGCCAGCACTTCCATGAGGGGGACCTACGAGCAGTACTTC. Protein product: CASTSMRGTYEQYF.

The sample holds many counts of this clonotype. This rearrangement joins TRBV24-1 to TRBJ2-3; TRBD2 matches at 15 bases. After removal of 5 bases from V and 1 base from J, the junction contained 9 bases not matched to a gene. The CDR3 covers 19 residues. CDR1 is KGHDR, CDR2 SFDVKD, per germline. The CDR3 reads CATSGPGLAGGSGTDTQYF. The CDR3 coding sequence is TGTGCCACCAGTGGGCCGGGACTAGCGGGAGGATCGGGCACAGATACGCAGTATTTT.

The V gene is TRBV30, the J gene TRBJ2-3; tentatively, D is TRBD2 (6 bases). This CDR3 spans 13 amino acids. The germline V and J ends were trimmed by 0 bases and 4 bases, with 8 bases remaining between them. CDR1 GTSNPN and CDR2 SVGIG come from the germline V gene (reference sequence). CDR3 sequence (DNA): TGTGCCTGGAGTGTAGGGAGGTCAGATACGCAGTATTTT. Residues: CAWSVGRSDTQYF.

The rearrangement joins TRBV24-1 to TRBJ2-2, with D tentatively TRBD2 (6 bases). The germline V gene encodes CDR1 KGHDR and CDR2 SFDVKD. V was trimmed by 5 bases and J by 0 bases, leaving 12 bases between them. The CDR3 covers 16 residues. The CDR3 loop is CATSGRVRTNTGELFF. DNA of the CDR3: TGTGCCACCAGTGGGAGGGTCAGAACGAACACCGGGGAGCTGTTTTTT.

A few counts support this clonotype. The CDR3 region has the DNA TGTGCCAGCAGTTACATAGGGCAGGGGGATTACGAGCAGTACTTC. This encodes CASSYIGQGDYEQYF. V and J are TRBV6-5 and TRBJ2-7, with 7 bases that match TRBD1. The CDR3 totals 15 residues. V gave up 2 bases and J gave up 4 bases; unmatched junction bases: 8. Germline values: CDR1 MNHEY, CDR2 SVGAGI.

The chain links TRBV5-6 to TRBJ1-3; no firm D call. Trimming cost V 7 bases and J 0 bases, with 5 bases left between them. The CDR3 consists of 12 residues. The germline gives CDR1 SGHDT, CDR2 YYEEEE. The CDR3 DNA reads as TGTGCCAGCCCGAGCTCTGGAAACACCATATATTTT. It specifies CASPSSGNTIYF.

For the CDR3, the DNA is TGTGCCAGCCGCTCCTTACGGGGTGAAGCTTTCTTT. Translated: CASRSLRGEAFF. This chain uses TRBV19 with TRBJ1-1; D is uncertain. V was shortened by 9 bases and J by 7 bases, with 15 bases between the two germline ends. Germline V lookup: CDR1 LNHDA, CDR2 SQIVND (reference sequence). This CDR3 contains 12 residues.

This clonotype was seen repeatedly, ten times or more. This chain connects TRBV27 to TRBJ2-1, with a possible D match to TRBD1 (5 bases). In germline, CDR1 is MNHEY, CDR2 SMNVEV (reference sequence). The CDR3 loop spans 15 amino acids. The ends were cut back, 3 bases at V and 7 bases at J, with 16 bases in the middle. Written as DNA, the CDR3 is TGTGCCAGCAGTTTCACCCGGACATTAATGAATGAGCAGTTCTTC. It specifies CASSFTRTLMNEQFF.

V gene TRBV10-3 combines with J gene TRBJ2-5, with TRBD2 matching 10 bases. Germline V gene lookup returns CDR1 ENHRY and CDR2 SYGVKD. V lost 7 bases, J lost 0 bases, and 11 bases stayed unmatched. This CDR3 region has 17 residues. The CDR3 reads CAITGLAGVRYQETQYF. In nucleotides, the CDR3 is TGTGCCATCACCGGGCTAGCGGGAGTCCGATACCAAGAGACCCAGTACTTC.

The chain employs TRBV28 and TRBJ2-7, with TRBD1 matching 9 bases. The CDR3 loop spans 15 amino acids. V gave up 8 bases and J gave up 2 bases; unmatched junction bases: 10. Looked up from germline, CDR1 is MDHEN and CDR2 is SYDVKM. CDR3: CASDQPQGAAYEQYF. Written as DNA, the CDR3 is TGTGCCAGCGATCAGCCACAGGGGGCCGCCTACGAGCAGTACTTC.

J is TRBJ2-7 and V is TRBV7-6, with D hard to call. This CDR3 spans 13 amino acids. The V gene lost 5 bases and the J gene lost 2 bases, with 10 bases spanning the gap. The germline V gene has CDR1 SGHVS and CDR2 FNYEAQ. CDR3 amino acids: CASSRDTPYEQYF. The DNA of the CDR3 is TGTGCCAGCAGCCGAGACACTCCCTACGAGCAGTACTTC.

This clonotype was counted between two and nine times. This chain uses TRBV6-2 or TRBV6-3 with TRBJ1-1; D unclear. The ends were cut back, 2 bases at V and 3 bases at J, with 10 bases in the middle. This CDR3 is 14 amino acids long. Germline V gene data show CDR1 as MNHEY and CDR2 as SVGEGT. CDR3 residues: CASSYREIDTEAFF. As DNA, the CDR3 is TGTGCCAGCAGTTACCGGGAGATCGACACTGAAGCTTTCTTT.

This clonotype was seen many times. The chain carries TRBV5-5 and TRBJ1-2, with no clear D. Germline-derived CDR1 and CDR2 are SGHKS and YYEKEE (reference sequence). The CDR3 has 14 amino acids. With 0 bases removed from V and 4 bases from J, the gap between germline ends came to 10 bases. The CDR3: CASSLGQTSYGYTF. CDR3 nucleotides: TGTGCCAGCAGCTTGGGTCAGACCTCCTATGGCTACACCTTC.

This clonotype was counted between two and nine times. DNA for the CDR3: TGTGCCAGCAGTACGACCCGGCCAAGTAAGTCGGTTCCTGGGGCCAACGTCCTGACTTTC. Translating it yields CASSTTRPSKSVPGANVLTF. This chain connects TRBV12-3 or TRBV12-4 to TRBJ2-6; D unclear. The germline V and J ends were trimmed by 5 bases and 2 bases, with 25 bases remaining between them. The CDR3 is 20 amino acids.

This clonotype was observed a few times. The J gene is TRBJ2-7, the V gene TRBV5-5; 9 bases match TRBD1. After removal of 4 bases from V and 0 bases from J, the junction contained 5 bases not matched to a gene. Per the germline V gene, CDR1 is SGHKS and CDR2 is YYEKEE (reference sequence). This CDR3 has 15 amino acids. In DNA, the CDR3 is TGTGCCAGCAGCCCGGGACAGGGTTACTCCTACGAGCAGTACTTC. Its protein product is CASSPGQGYSYEQYF.

The rearrangement joins TRBV20-1 to TRBJ2-7; 7 bases align to TRBD1. This CDR3 has 15 residues. J was trimmed by 4 bases and V by 4 bases; bases with no gene match: 13. Germline CDR1 reads DFQATT; CDR2 reads SNEGSKA (reference sequence). This CDR3 is CSAKMVFTGDYEQYF. The CDR3 DNA sequence: TGCAGTGCTAAGATGGTTTTTACAGGGGATTACGAGCAGTACTTC.

This chain's CDR3 is CASSQGQIYNEQFF. The CDR3 DNA reads TGTGCCAGCAGCCAAGGACAGATCTACAATGAGCAGTTCTTC. The rearrangement uses TRBV7-9 and TRBJ2-1, with D possibly TRBD1 on 6 matching bases. Trimming shortened V by 5 bases and J by 3 bases, and 11 bases separated the two germline ends. Germline V gene data show CDR1 as SEHNR and CDR2 as FQNEAQ (reference sequence). CDR3 length: 14 residues. The full variable domain, in which reference TRBV7-9 and TRBJ2-1 provide the parts outside the CDR3, is DTGVSQNPRHKITKRGQNVTFRCDPISEHNRLYWYRQTLGQGPEFLTYFQNEAQLEKSRLLSDRFSAERPKGSFSTLEIQRTEQGDSAMYLCASSQGQIYNEQFFGPGTRLTVL.

In its sample, this clonotype was seen many times. The chain uses TRBV20-1 and TRBJ1-6; D gene unclear. Germline lookup yields CDR1 DFQATT and CDR2 SNEGSKA (reference sequence). CDR3 length: 15 residues. Trimming shortened V by 0 bases and J by 0 bases, and 6 bases separated the two germline ends. DNA for the CDR3: TGCAGTGCTAGAGATCCCAGCTCCTATAATTCACCCCTCCACTTT. This sequence encodes CSARDPSSYNSPLHF.

This chain uses TRBV20-1 with TRBJ1-2, with D possibly being TRBD1 (5 bases). From germline, CDR1 is DFQATT and CDR2 SNEGSKA (reference sequence). The CDR3 runs 14 residues. With 5 bases removed from V and 7 bases from J, the gap between germline ends came to 20 bases. The CDR3 loop reads CSAPVWTSVFGYTF. CDR3 DNA: TGCAGTGCTCCGGTTTGGACATCCGTTTTTGGCTACACCTTC.